This TCR beta chain came from a study of shared clonotypes between healthy human individuals. General study results and limits: Having only a few donors restricted how much genetic and exposure-history diversity was captured.

From CD4+ cells came CD45RA+ naive and CD45RA-negative memory subsets. Profiled with immunoSEQ multiplex PCR; TCRdb holds only in-frame clones, not every one. The data hold roughly 2.2 million clones, with 92% observed a single time. Remarks on this clone: Its target is not known.

The source is a man between 18 and 35 years old in good health. Some clones in this sample may be carry-over from other donors' samples. Sequenced sample: naive CD4+ T cells from PBMCs. Subset specified: CD45RA+ positively selected.

The CDR3 nucleotides read TGTGCCAGCAGTTGGGACAGGGTGTTTCGAGAGACCCAGTACTTC. It codes for CASSWDRVFRETQYF. The chain carries TRBV27 and TRBJ2-5; 9 nucleotides match TRBD1. The CDR3 is 15 amino acids. Germline CDR1 reads MNHEY; CDR2 reads SMNVEV (reference sequence). J lost 4 bases, V lost 4 bases, and 7 bases had no gene match.